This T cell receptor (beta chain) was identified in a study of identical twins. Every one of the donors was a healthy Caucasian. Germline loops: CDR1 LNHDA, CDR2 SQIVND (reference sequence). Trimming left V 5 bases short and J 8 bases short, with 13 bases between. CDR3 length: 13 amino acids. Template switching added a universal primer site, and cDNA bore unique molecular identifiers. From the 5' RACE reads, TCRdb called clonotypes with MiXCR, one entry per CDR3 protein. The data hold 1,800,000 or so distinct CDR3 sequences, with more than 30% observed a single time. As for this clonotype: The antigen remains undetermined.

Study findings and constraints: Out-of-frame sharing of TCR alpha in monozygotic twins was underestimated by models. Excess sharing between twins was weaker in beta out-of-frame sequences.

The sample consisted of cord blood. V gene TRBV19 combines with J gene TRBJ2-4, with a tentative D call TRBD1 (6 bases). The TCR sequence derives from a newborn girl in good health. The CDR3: CASSPDWGHIQYF. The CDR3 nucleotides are TGTGCCAGTAGTCCCGATTGGGGGCACATTCAGTACTTC.